The rows below give T cell receptor beta chains drawn from one sample of a study of T cells in Graves' hyperthyroidism and ophthalmopathy. TCRdb independently ran MiXCR on the multiplex PCR reads; one entry per CDR3 protein. The table shows approximately 690,000 distinct CDR3 sequences, with more than 14% occurring only once. The sample consisted of blood. These receptors were taken from a woman aged 50 to 60 with Graves' ophthalmopathy. Each CDR3 is given with its conserved first and last residue. D genes are given only for firm matches.

CDR3 protein: CSARGGLAGSEQYF
D gene: TRBD2
J gene: TRBJ2-7
V gene: TRBV20-1

CDR3 protein: CSAQRDPGGSGANVLTF
D gene: -
J gene: TRBJ2-6
V gene: TRBV20-1

CDR3 protein: CASSQSANQPQHF
D gene: -
J gene: TRBJ1-5
V gene: TRBV3-1

CDR3 protein: CASSLVGLAEFLAYNEQFF
D gene: TRBD2
J gene: TRBJ2-1
V gene: TRBV7-8

CDR3 protein: CASSFPLGLINIQYF
D gene: -
J gene: TRBJ2-4
V gene: TRBV7-9

CDR3 protein: CASNPERTYNEQFF
D gene: -
J gene: TRBJ2-1
V gene: TRBV19

CDR3 protein: CASGYLGLGEQFF
D gene: -
J gene: TRBJ2-1
V gene: TRBV6-5

CDR3 protein: CASSPGLAEHGKEQYF
D gene: TRBD2
J gene: TRBJ2-7
V gene: TRBV6-2/TRBV6-3

CDR3 protein: CASSPPIGLNTGELFF
D gene: -
J gene: TRBJ2-2
V gene: TRBV18

CDR3 protein: CASTPGFTGEETQYF
D gene: TRBD1
J gene: TRBJ2-5
V gene: TRBV2

CDR3 protein: CSASRVGGGSTDTQYF
D gene: -
J gene: TRBJ2-3
V gene: TRBV20-1

CDR3 protein: CASRSGTSANYGYTF
D gene: -
J gene: TRBJ1-2
V gene: TRBV7-2

CDR3 protein: CASRRTTLAGGYSEQFF
D gene: TRBD2
J gene: TRBJ2-1
V gene: TRBV6-2/TRBV6-3

CDR3 protein: CASSFPGGANTGELFF
D gene: -
J gene: TRBJ2-2
V gene: TRBV11-3

CDR3 protein: CASSGTFVGNGYTF
D gene: -
J gene: TRBJ1-2
V gene: TRBV2

CDR3 protein: CASSVMGLARNTGELFF
D gene: TRBD2
J gene: TRBJ2-2
V gene: TRBV9

CDR3 protein: CASSLALTSSGANVLTF
D gene: -
J gene: TRBJ2-6
V gene: TRBV5-1

CDR3 protein: CSVDSVGGRSTDTQYF
D gene: -
J gene: TRBJ2-3
V gene: TRBV29-1

CDR3 protein: CASSLLVFTSTNEQFF
D gene: -
J gene: TRBJ2-1
V gene: TRBV27

CDR3 protein: CASSLSGREETQYF
D gene: -
J gene: TRBJ2-5
V gene: TRBV7-7

CDR3 protein: CATSRGGGDYGYTF
D gene: -
J gene: TRBJ1-2
V gene: TRBV15

CDR3 protein: CASSQEIWRENTGELFF
D gene: -
J gene: TRBJ2-2
V gene: TRBV4-2

CDR3 protein: CASSFGQTDTQYF
D gene: -
J gene: TRBJ2-3
V gene: TRBV5-1

CDR3 protein: CSARIPGSAEQYF
D gene: -
J gene: TRBJ2-7
V gene: TRBV20-1

CDR3 protein: CASKPSGRWIGNEQFF
D gene: TRBD2
J gene: TRBJ2-1
V gene: TRBV11-2

CDR3 protein: CASGDSGIRRNTQYF
D gene: TRBD2
J gene: TRBJ2-3
V gene: TRBV11-3

CDR3 protein: CAWSVVGRGEQFF
D gene: -
J gene: TRBJ2-1
V gene: TRBV30

CDR3 protein: CASSRQGRESSYNSPLHF
D gene: TRBD1
J gene: TRBJ1-6
V gene: TRBV6-2/TRBV6-3

CDR3 protein: CAISESVGTELTNQPQHF
D gene: -
J gene: TRBJ1-5
V gene: TRBV10-3

CDR3 protein: CAWTPKPPGGLYNEQFF
D gene: -
J gene: TRBJ2-1
V gene: TRBV30

CDR3 protein: CASSYSRVLNQPQHF
D gene: -
J gene: TRBJ1-5
V gene: TRBV2

CDR3 protein: CSARDFRGQLQNIQYF
D gene: TRBD1
J gene: TRBJ2-4
V gene: TRBV20-1

CDR3 protein: CASSLIGSSGNEQFF
D gene: -
J gene: TRBJ2-1
V gene: TRBV7-9

CDR3 protein: CASSLPGQEREQYF
D gene: TRBD1
J gene: TRBJ2-7
V gene: TRBV11-2

CDR3 protein: CASSLVTGNNEQFF
D gene: TRBD1
J gene: TRBJ2-1
V gene: TRBV27

CDR3 protein: CASSSFDGSYEQYF
D gene: -
J gene: TRBJ2-7
V gene: TRBV11-2

CDR3 protein: CASSRPAHSRANTEAFF
D gene: -
J gene: TRBJ1-1
V gene: TRBV27

CDR3 protein: CASSRSGPDGYTF
D gene: -
J gene: TRBJ1-2
V gene: TRBV27

CDR3 protein: CACKGRAYGYTF
D gene: -
J gene: TRBJ1-2
V gene: TRBV30

CDR3 protein: CASRKEGAAVHPADTQYF
D gene: -
J gene: TRBJ2-3
V gene: TRBV6-5

CDR3 protein: CASSQGLAGVQETQYF
D gene: TRBD2
J gene: TRBJ2-5
V gene: TRBV18

CDR3 protein: CASSLGSSNQPQHF
D gene: -
J gene: TRBJ1-5
V gene: TRBV27

CDR3 protein: CASSLWGLAGEREQFF
D gene: TRBD2
J gene: TRBJ2-1
V gene: TRBV7-2

CDR3 protein: CATSDTDRAGGYTF
D gene: TRBD1
J gene: TRBJ1-2
V gene: TRBV24-1

CDR3 protein: CASRRQTTNEKLFF
D gene: -
J gene: TRBJ1-4
V gene: TRBV2

CDR3 protein: CASSSAGEMNTEAFF
D gene: -
J gene: TRBJ1-1
V gene: TRBV5-8

CDR3 protein: CAGGGEALYEQYF
D gene: -
J gene: TRBJ2-7
V gene: TRBV30

CDR3 protein: CAWDTGNLETQYF
D gene: -
J gene: TRBJ2-5
V gene: TRBV30

CDR3 protein: CSATGQGVYEQYF
D gene: TRBD1
J gene: TRBJ2-7
V gene: TRBV20-1

CDR3 protein: CASSFPKRRVDTQYF
D gene: -
J gene: TRBJ2-3
V gene: TRBV11-3

CDR3 protein: CASSVNYGYTF
D gene: -
J gene: TRBJ1-2
V gene: TRBV7-9

CDR3 protein: CSVETSYNEQFF
D gene: -
J gene: TRBJ2-1
V gene: TRBV29-1

CDR3 protein: CSAPHQRSSPYEQYF
D gene: -
J gene: TRBJ2-7
V gene: TRBV20-1

CDR3 protein: CSASEASGLDEQFF
D gene: TRBD2
J gene: TRBJ2-1
V gene: TRBV20-1

CDR3 protein: CATSRRLRLLAGDGEQYF
D gene: TRBD2
J gene: TRBJ2-7
V gene: TRBV15

CDR3 protein: CASSYAGPRQPQHF
D gene: -
J gene: TRBJ1-5
V gene: TRBV6-2/TRBV6-3

CDR3 protein: CASVQTGLGETQYF
D gene: TRBD1
J gene: TRBJ2-5
V gene: TRBV28

CDR3 protein: CAISETRGLSGELFF
D gene: -
J gene: TRBJ2-2
V gene: TRBV10-3

CDR3 protein: CATSRDQWGDSPLHF
D gene: -
J gene: TRBJ1-6
V gene: TRBV15